A single T cell receptor (beta chain) is shown here with its context. Its antigen is currently unknown. The treatment was: 19 received Ad26.COV2.S at low or high dose, single or two shots; roughly five received placebo; per-sample allocation not given. Collection of the samples took place on day 63 after the first injection of vaccine or placebo. Generated by immunoSEQ multiplex PCR, the TCRdb table keeps only in-frame clones and is missing some. The sample includes 440,000 or so clones, roughly 90% of them seen just once. These data belong to a study of Ad26.COV2.S vaccination and SARS-CoV-2 variants. Broader study findings: Marked by substantial breadth, spike-specific CD8+ and CD4+ T cell responses were reportedly seen after vaccination.

This receptor was obtained from a person aged 18-65 years who received the Ad26.COV2.S COVID-19 vaccine or a placebo. This specimen was peripheral blood, taken in a trial of Ad26.COV2.S vaccine versus placebo.

CDR3 in amino acids: CASISGGAGFRDTQYF. For the CDR3, the DNA is TGCGCCAGCATTAGCGGGGGGGCCGGTTTTCGAGATACGCAGTATTTT. V gene TRBV10-2 combines with J gene TRBJ2-3; 11 positions agree with TRBD2. From germline, CDR1 is WSHSY and CDR2 SAAADI. The CDR3 is made up of 16 amino acids. V was clipped by 7 bases and J by 5 bases; unmatched bases: 11.